In this sample, the clone carrying this T cell receptor beta chain turned up a few times. No antigen is known for it. TCRdb itself ran the RT-PCR reads through MiXCR, one entry per CDR3 protein. The sample consists of 860,000 or so distinct CDR3 sequences, less than 25% of them appearing once. Trimming shortened V by 5 bases and J by 7 bases, and 17 bases separated the two germline ends. The CDR3 is 14 amino acids. CDR1 SGHAT and CDR2 FQNNGV come from the germline V gene. The data were taken from a study of response to subunit inactivated influenza vaccine. Study-wide points: The authors put forward the suggestion that each seasonal influenza vaccination may bring in only a limited number of new T cells.

This TCR was sampled from a man aged 50 to 59 who received an inactivated influenza vaccine. The chain is built from TRBV11-2 and TRBJ2-5; D is uncertain. The source material was PBMCs from blood, sampled approximately 5 days after vaccination. The CDR3 loop is CASSPGPRMGTQYF. Written as DNA, the CDR3 is TGTGCCAGCAGCCCGGGCCCCCGAATGGGGACCCAGTACTTC. The full variable domain, rest sourced from reference TRBV11-2 and TRBJ2-5, is EAGVAQSPRYKIIEKRQSVAFWCNPISGHATLYWYQQILGQGPKLLIQFQNNGVVDDSQLPKDRFSAERLKGVDSTLKIQPAKLEDSAVYLCASSPGPRMGTQYFGPGTRLLVL.